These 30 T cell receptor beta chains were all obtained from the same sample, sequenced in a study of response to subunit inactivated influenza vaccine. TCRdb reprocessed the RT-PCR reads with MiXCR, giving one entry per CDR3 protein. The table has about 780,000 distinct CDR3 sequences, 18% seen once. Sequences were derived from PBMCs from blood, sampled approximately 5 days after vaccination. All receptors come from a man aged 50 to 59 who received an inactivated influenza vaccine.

The CDR3 sequence is CASSLAETSETQYF. The CDR3, as DNA: TGTGCCAGCAGCTTAGCGGAGACATCAGAGACCCAGTACTTC. J is TRBJ2-5 and V is TRBV7-9; D not certain. The CDR3 length is 14 residues. With 0 bases removed from V and 4 bases from J, the gap between germline ends came to 9 bases. Germline V gene sequence: CDR1 SEHNR, CDR2 FQNEAQ (reference sequence).

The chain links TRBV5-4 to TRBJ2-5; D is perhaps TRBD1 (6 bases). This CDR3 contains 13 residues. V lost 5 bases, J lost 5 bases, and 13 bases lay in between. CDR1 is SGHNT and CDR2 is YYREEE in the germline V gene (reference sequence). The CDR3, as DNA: TGTGCCAGCAGTTTTACAGGGCTCGAGACCCAGTACTTC. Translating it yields CASSFTGLETQYF.

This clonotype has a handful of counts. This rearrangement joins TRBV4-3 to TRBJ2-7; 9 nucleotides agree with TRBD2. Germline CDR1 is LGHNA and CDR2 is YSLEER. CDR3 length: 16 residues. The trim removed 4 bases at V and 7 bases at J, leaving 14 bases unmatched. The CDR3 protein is CASSPSSGLAPREQYF. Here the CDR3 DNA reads TGCGCCAGCAGCCCATCATCGGGACTAGCCCCACGAGAGCAGTACTTC.

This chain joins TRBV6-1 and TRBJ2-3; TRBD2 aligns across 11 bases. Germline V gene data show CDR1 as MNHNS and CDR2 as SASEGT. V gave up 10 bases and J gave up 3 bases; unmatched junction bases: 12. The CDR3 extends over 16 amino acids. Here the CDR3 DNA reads TGTGCCACAGAAGCCCTCGCTAGCGGGAGGACAGATACGCAGTATTTT. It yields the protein CATEALASGRTDTQYF.

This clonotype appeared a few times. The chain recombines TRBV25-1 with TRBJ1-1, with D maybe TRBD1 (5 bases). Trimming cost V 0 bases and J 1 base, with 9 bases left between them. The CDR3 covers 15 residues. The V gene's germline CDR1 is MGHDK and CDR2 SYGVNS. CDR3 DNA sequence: TGTGCCAGCAGTGAATACACAGGCCGGAACACTGAAGCTTTCTTT. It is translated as CASSEYTGRNTEAFF.

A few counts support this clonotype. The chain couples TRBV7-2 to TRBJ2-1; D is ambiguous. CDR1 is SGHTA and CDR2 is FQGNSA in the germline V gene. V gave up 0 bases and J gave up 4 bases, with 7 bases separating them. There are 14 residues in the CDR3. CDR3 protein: CASSLAGRYNEQFF. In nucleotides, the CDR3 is TGTGCCAGCAGCTTAGCGGGAAGATACAATGAGCAGTTCTTC.

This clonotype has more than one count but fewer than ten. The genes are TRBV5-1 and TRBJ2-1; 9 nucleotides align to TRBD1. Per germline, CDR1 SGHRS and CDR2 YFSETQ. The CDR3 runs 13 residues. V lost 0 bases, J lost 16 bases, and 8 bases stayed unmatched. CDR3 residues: CASSLELGTGRFF. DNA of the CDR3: TGCGCCAGCAGCTTGGAGCTTGGGACAGGGCGCTTCTTC.

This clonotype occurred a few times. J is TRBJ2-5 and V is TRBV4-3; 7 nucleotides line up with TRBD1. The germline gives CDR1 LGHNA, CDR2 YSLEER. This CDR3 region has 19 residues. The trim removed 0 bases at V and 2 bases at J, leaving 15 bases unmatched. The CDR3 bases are TGCGCCAGCAGCCAAGATCCCTCTAACAGGGGCAGATGGCAAGAGACCCAGTACTTC. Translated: CASSQDPSNRGRWQETQYF.

CDR3 residues: CSVGSGVDTGELFF. The CDR3 nucleotides are TGCAGCGTTGGGTCCGGGGTTGACACCGGGGAGCTGTTTTTT. The gene calls are TRBV29-1 and TRBJ2-2, with TRBD2 as a possible D gene (5 bases). The V end lost 4 bases, the J end lost 3 bases, and 12 bases lay between the germline ends. CDR3 length equals 14 residues. Germline V gene data show CDR1 as SQVTM and CDR2 as ANQGSEA.

Here the CDR3 reads CSVEWDKVGTQYF. CDR3 bases: TGCAGCGTTGAGTGGGACAAAGTCGGGACCCAGTACTTC. V is TRBV29-1 and J is TRBJ2-5; D is perhaps TRBD1 (6 bases). In germline, CDR1 is SQVTM, CDR2 ANQGSEA. The CDR3 spans 13 residues. V was trimmed by 3 bases and J by 7 bases, leaving 15 bases between them.

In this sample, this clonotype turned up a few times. The CDR3 region has the DNA TGTGCCAGCAGCTCTTATGGGGGTACAGATACGCAGTATTTT. Its translation is CASSSYGGTDTQYF. The chain recombines TRBV7-2 with TRBJ2-3; the D call may be TRBD1 or TRBD2 (5 bases each). V lost 4 bases to trimming and J lost 3 bases, with 11 bases between them. From germline, CDR1 is SGHTA and CDR2 FQGNSA. The CDR3 totals 14 residues.

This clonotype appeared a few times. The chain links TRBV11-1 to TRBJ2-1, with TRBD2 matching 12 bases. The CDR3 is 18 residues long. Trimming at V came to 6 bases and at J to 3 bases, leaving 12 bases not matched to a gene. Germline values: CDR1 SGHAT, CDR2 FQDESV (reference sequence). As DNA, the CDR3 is TGTGCCAGCAGAACCGGGACTAGCGGGCCCCCGGACTACAATGAGCAGTTCTTC. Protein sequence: CASRTGTSGPPDYNEQFF.

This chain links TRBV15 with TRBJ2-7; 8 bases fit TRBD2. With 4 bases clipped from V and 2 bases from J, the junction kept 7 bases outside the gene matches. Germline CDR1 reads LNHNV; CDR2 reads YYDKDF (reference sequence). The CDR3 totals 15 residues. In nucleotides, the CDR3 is TGTGCCACCAGCAAAGAAGCGGGAGCACCCTACGAGCAGTACTTC. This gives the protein CATSKEAGAPYEQYF.

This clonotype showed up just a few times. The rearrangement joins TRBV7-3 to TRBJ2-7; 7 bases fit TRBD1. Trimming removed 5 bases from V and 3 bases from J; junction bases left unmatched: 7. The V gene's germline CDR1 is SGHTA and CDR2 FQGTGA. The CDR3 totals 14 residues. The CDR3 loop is CASSMNRDSYEQYF. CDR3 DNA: TGTGCCAGCAGCATGAATAGGGACAGCTACGAGCAGTACTTC. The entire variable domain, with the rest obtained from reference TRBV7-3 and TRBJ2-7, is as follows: GAGVSQTPSNKVTEKGKYVELRCDPISGHTALYWYRQSLGQGPEFLIYFQGTGAADDSGLPNDRFFAVRPEGSVSTLKIQRTERGDSAVYLCASSMNRDSYEQYFGPGTRLTVT.

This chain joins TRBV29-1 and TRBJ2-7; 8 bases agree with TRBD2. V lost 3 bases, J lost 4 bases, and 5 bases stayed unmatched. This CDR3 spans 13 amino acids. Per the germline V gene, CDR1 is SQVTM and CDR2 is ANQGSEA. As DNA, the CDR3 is TGCAGCGTTGACGGGAGGGGCCCGTACGAGCAGTACTTC. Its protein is CSVDGRGPYEQYF.

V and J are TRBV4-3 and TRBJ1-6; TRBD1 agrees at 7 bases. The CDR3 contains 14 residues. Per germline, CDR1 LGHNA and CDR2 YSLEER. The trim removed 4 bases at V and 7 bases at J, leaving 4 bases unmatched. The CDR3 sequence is CASSPWDSNSPLHF. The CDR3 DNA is TGCGCCAGCAGCCCTTGGGACAGCAATTCACCCCTCCACTTT.

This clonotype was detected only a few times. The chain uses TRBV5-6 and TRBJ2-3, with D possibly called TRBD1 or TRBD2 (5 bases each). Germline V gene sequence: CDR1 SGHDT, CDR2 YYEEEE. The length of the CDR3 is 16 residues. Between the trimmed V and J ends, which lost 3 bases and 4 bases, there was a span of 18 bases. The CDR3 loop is CASSSRDARYSDTQYF. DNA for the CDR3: TGTGCCAGCAGCTCCCGGGACGCAAGGTACTCAGATACGCAGTATTTT.

CDR3 residues: CASSLRTDDEQYF. CDR3 nucleotides: TGCGCCAGCAGCTTGAGGACAGACGACGAGCAGTACTTC. The rearrangement joins TRBV5-1 to TRBJ2-7; possibly TRBD1 for D (6 bases). CDR1 is SGHRS and CDR2 is YFSETQ in the germline V gene. There are 13 residues in the CDR3. The germline V and J ends were trimmed by 1 base and 5 bases, with 10 bases remaining between them.

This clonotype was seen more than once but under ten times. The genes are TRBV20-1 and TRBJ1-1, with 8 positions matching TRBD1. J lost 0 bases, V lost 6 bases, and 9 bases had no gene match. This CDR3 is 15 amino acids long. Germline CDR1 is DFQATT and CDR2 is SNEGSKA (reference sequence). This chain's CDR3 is CSASDRGSMNTEAFF. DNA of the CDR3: TGCAGTGCGTCAGACAGGGGCAGTATGAACACTGAAGCTTTCTTT.

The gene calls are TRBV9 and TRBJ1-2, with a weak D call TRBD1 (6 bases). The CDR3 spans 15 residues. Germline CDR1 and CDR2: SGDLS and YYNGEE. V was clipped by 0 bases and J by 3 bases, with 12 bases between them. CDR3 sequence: CASSVETGIHYGYTF. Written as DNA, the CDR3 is TGTGCCAGCAGCGTAGAAACAGGGATACACTATGGCTACACCTTC.

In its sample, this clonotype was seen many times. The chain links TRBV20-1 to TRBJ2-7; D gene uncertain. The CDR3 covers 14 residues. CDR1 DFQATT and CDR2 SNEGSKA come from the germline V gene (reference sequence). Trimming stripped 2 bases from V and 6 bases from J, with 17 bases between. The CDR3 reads CSARLFGPVGEQYF. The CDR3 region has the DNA TGCAGTGCTAGACTTTTCGGGCCGGTAGGCGAGCAGTACTTC.

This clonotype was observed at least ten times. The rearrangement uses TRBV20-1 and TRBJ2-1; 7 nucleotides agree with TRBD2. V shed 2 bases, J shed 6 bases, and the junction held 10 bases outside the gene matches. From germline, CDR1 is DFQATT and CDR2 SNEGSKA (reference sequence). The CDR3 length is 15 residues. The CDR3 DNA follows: TGCAGTGCTAGACTCACTCTAGCGGATCCCAATGAGCAGTTCTTC. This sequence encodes CSARLTLADPNEQFF.

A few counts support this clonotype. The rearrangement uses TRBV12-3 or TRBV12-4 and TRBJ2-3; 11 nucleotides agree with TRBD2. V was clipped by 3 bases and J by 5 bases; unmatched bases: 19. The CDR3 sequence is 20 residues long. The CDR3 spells CASSLGPYRASGGQGDTQYF. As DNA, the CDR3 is TGTGCCAGCAGTTTGGGGCCGTACAGGGCTAGCGGGGGGCAGGGAGATACGCAGTATTTT.

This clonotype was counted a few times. Written as DNA, the CDR3 is TGTGCCAGCAGTCCATCCGGGACAGGGGCGGCCTATGGCTACACCTTC. Translation gives CASSPSGTGAAYGYTF. The V and J genes are TRBV5-4 and TRBJ1-2; 10 bases map to TRBD1. The CDR3 loop spans 16 amino acids. Trimming removed 5 bases from V and 4 bases from J; junction bases left unmatched: 11. The germline V gene encodes CDR1 SGHNT and CDR2 YYREEE (reference sequence).

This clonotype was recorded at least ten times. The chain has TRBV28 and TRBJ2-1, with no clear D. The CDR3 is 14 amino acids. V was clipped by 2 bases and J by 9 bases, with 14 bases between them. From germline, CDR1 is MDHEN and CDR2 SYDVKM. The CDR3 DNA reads TGTGCCAGCAGTTTACAGGCAGGCTCAGGTGAGCAGTTCTTC. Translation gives CASSLQAGSGEQFF.

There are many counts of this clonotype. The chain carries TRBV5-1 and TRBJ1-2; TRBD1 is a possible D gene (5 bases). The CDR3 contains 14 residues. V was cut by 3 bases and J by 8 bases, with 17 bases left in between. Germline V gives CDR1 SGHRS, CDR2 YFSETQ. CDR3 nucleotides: TGCGCCAGCAGCTACAGGAGCGCCGGCGCGGGCTACACCTTC. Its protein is CASSYRSAGAGYTF.

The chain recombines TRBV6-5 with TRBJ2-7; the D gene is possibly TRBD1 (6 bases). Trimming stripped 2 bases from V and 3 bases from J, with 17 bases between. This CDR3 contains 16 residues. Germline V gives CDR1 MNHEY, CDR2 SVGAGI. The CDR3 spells CASSYTTGSSLYEQYF. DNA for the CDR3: TGTGCCAGCAGTTACACAACAGGGTCCTCCCTCTACGAGCAGTACTTC.

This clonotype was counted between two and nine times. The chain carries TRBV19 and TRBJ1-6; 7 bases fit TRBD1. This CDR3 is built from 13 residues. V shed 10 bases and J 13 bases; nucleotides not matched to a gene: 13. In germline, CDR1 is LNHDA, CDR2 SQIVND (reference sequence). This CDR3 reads CATTTGSSRPLHF. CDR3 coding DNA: TGTGCCACTACGACAGGGTCGTCCAGGCCCCTCCACTTT.

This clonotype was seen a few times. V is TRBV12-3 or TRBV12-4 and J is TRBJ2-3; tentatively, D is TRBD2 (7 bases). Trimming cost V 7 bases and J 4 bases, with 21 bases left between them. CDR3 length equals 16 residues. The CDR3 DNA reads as TGTGCCAGCAAAGCAGCGGGACATAGACGCCCAGATACGCAGTATTTT. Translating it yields CASKAAGHRRPDTQYF.

The CDR3 DNA reads TGTGCCAGGAGCCCGGGACGGATCCAAGAGACCCAGTACTTC. Protein product: CARSPGRIQETQYF. The chain employs TRBV12-3 or TRBV12-4 and TRBJ2-5, with D perhaps being TRBD1 or TRBD2 (5 bases each). The CDR3 has 14 residues. Trimming pared 9 bases from V and 1 base from J, leaving 15 bases between.